The clone carrying this T cell receptor beta chain was detected a few times. Its matching antigen is unknown. The CDR3 runs 12 residues. Trimming shortened V by 4 bases and J by 3 bases, and 7 bases separated the two germline ends. Germline V CDR1 and CDR2: SGHRS, YFSETQ. Conversion of TCR transcripts into cDNA relied on 5'RACE template switching, which added a universal primer site and UMIs. TCRdb reanalysed the 5' RACE reads using MiXCR and keeps one entry per CDR3 protein. The table shows 300,000 or so distinct CDR3 sequences, with 8.1% occurring only once. This entry belongs to a study of T cells after yellow fever vaccination. Study-level points and caveats: Researchers cautioned that FACS-sorted repertoires could harbor abundant clonotypes contaminating from the bulk population.

Sequenced material: PBMCs, taken 35 to 50 days after the first yellow fever vaccination. The chain couples TRBV5-1 to TRBJ2-5; D is undetermined. The TCR originated in a man aged 18 to 29 who received the YFV17D yellow fever vaccine. In nucleotides, the CDR3 is TGCGCCAGCAGCCAGTCAGAAGAGACCCAGTACTTC. Protein: CASSQSEETQYF.